Listed below are T cell receptor beta chains from one sample, sequenced in a study of T cell responses to AZD1222 COVID-19 vaccine. The assay was immunoSEQ multiplex PCR, and TCRdb's table has in-frame clones only and misses some. Seen here are about 150,000 clones, 90% observed once, and the top ten hold approximately 1.4%. The sample consisted of peripheral blood, taken 28 days after the second AZD1222 dose. All receptors come from an adult who received the AZD1222 COVID-19 vaccine. Each CDR3 is given with its conserved first and last residue. Fields, in order: V gene, clone size, J gene, CDR3 protein. Only part of the rows carry a size: once, few, many, or a class if the clone is expanded.

TRBV29-1	NA	TRBJ2-1	CSVVGQGRRDEQFF
TRBV21-1	NA	TRBJ2-3	CASWLGRVPVSKFTDTQYF
TRBV27	NA	TRBJ1-1	CASSGRSMNTEAFF
TRBV7-6	NA	TRBJ2-3	CASSTFIVASTDTQYF
TRBV7-9	NA	TRBJ2-2	CASSPTSGATGELFF
TRBV9	NA	TRBJ2-1	CASSVSPDNNEQFF
TRBV18	NA	TRBJ1-4	CASSPDSHEKLFF
TRBV7-3	NA	TRBJ2-7	CASSLTSGRAGYNEQYF
TRBV30	NA	TRBJ1-6	CARETGGSPLHF
TRBV6-5	once	TRBJ2-6	CASSYSGKSGANVLTF
TRBV5-1	NA	TRBJ2-3	CASSLSGPQDTQYF
TRBV6-1	NA	TRBJ1-6	CASSEGIGLSNSPLHF
TRBV5-1	NA	TRBJ2-1	CASSPGTGEQFF
TRBV3-1/TRBV3-2	NA	TRBJ2-7	CASSQGWGAHEQYF
TRBV5-1	NA	TRBJ1-1	CASSLGEGGSWNTEAFF
TRBV7-9	NA	TRBJ2-7	CASSSPGYPYEQYF
TRBV9	NA	TRBJ2-7	CASSYRVVDEQYF
TRBV27	NA	TRBJ2-7	CASRTQGRYEQYF
TRBV28	NA	TRBJ2-3	CASSLPKGQGTDTQYF
TRBV6-1	NA	TRBJ1-2	CASSDPNRGNYGYTF
TRBV7-9	NA	TRBJ2-7	CASSSTGTGNHEQYF
TRBV19	NA	TRBJ1-2	CASSIARNYQLGYTF
TRBV7-9	NA	TRBJ1-2	CASSWEEGPEGYTF
TRBV2	NA	TRBJ2-1	CASSVTYNEQFF
TRBV4-1	NA	TRBJ2-3	CASSQVGGMVDTQYF
TRBV11-2	NA	TRBJ2-7	CASTVSGTGPYEQYF
TRBV7-9	NA	TRBJ1-3	CASSSEDRRNTIYF
TRBV7-6	NA	TRBJ1-4	CASSSDGSTNEKLFF
TRBV30	NA	TRBJ2-3	CASHLAGGLLDTQYF
TRBV28	NA	TRBJ2-1	CASSLYGRAGYNEQFF
TRBV24-1	NA	TRBJ2-1	CATSGMTSGSVDEQFF
TRBV23-1	once	TRBJ2-7	CASSQDRGDEQYF
TRBV29-1	NA	TRBJ2-3	CSVERWERTDTQYF
TRBV3-1/TRBV3-2	NA	TRBJ1-6	CASSLLLGVPGSPLHF
TRBV5-1	NA	TRBJ1-1	CASSWTRSNTEAFF
TRBV5-5	NA	TRBJ1-1	CASSLAPERPNTEAFF
TRBV28	NA	TRBJ2-7	CASSSGTGFEQYF
TRBV27	NA	TRBJ2-1	CASSLSSGGLSYNEQFF
TRBV12-3/TRBV12-4	once	TRBJ2-1	CASTETGWDEQFF
TRBV20-1	NA	TRBJ1-5	CSVSNQPQHF
TRBV27	NA	TRBJ1-5	CASSLKTGDQPQHF
TRBV5-6	once	TRBJ2-5	CASSARTSGGQETQYF
TRBV28	NA	TRBJ1-3	CASTSPLTGNTIYF
TRBV19	NA	TRBJ2-1	CASSRGGLAGSNYNEQFF
TRBV29-1	NA	TRBJ2-7	CSVEGLEGSYEQYF
TRBV20-1	NA	TRBJ2-6	CSASLRDRRFSGANVLTF
TRBV10-3	few	TRBJ1-6	CAIRRGEGSPLHF
TRBV5-6	NA	TRBJ2-3	CASRDMHRGPSTDTQYF
TRBV28	NA	TRBJ2-1	CASIVEGVGYNEQFF
TRBV5-5	NA	TRBJ1-6	CASSLQTTGDSPLHF
TRBV28	once	TRBJ1-1	CASIPHGARMNTEAFF
TRBV11-2	few	TRBJ1-1	CASGYTGATEAFF
TRBV30	NA	TRBJ1-2	CAWSVPGYGYTF
TRBV24-1	NA	TRBJ1-4	CASRGTNEKLFF
TRBV30	NA	TRBJ1-6	CAWRNRGPLHF
TRBV12-3/TRBV12-4	NA	TRBJ2-7	CASSAFYEQYF
TRBV4-2	NA	TRBJ2-1	CASSQGLTAVLFF
TRBV18	NA	TRBJ1-6	CASSPTVPNSPLHF
TRBV23-1	NA	TRBJ2-1	CASRGRCGHNEQFF